This entry is about one TCR beta chain. Clones were sequenced by immunoSEQ multiplex PCR, and TCRdb holds only the in-frame ones, with some missing. The table shows around 2.5 million clones, with approximately 94% occurring only once. This specimen comes from a study of shared clonotypes between healthy human individuals. Study-wide background: Three plates each covered CD4 naive and memory; CD8 naive two, CD8 memory one.

CDR3 length equals 14 residues. The V gene's germline CDR1 is MDHEN and CDR2 SYDVKM. V was trimmed by 2 bases and J by 3 bases, leaving 7 bases between them. Input material: naive CD4+ T cells from PBMCs. The subset denotes: CD45RA+ positively selected. The TCR originated in a man younger than 35 in good health. Some clones in this sample may be carry-over from other donors' samples. The genes are TRBV28 and TRBJ2-2; D uncertain. The CDR3 reads CASSLNPDTGELFF. CDR3 coding DNA: TGTGCCAGCAGTTTAAATCCGGACACCGGGGAGCTGTTTTTT.